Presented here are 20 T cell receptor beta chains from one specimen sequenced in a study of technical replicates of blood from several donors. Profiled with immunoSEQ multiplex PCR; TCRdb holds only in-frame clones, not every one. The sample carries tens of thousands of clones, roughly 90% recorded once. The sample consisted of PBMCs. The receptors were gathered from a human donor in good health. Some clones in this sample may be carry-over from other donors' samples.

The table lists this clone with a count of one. This chain's CDR3 is CASSVEVGLAGAVTGELFF. The CDR3 DNA is TGTGCCAGCAGCGTAGAGGTAGGGCTAGCGGGGGCCGTAACCGGGGAGCTGTTTTTT. The chain is built from TRBV9 and TRBJ2-2; 10 bases line up with TRBD2. The CDR3 runs 19 residues. The germline V gene encodes CDR1 SGDLS and CDR2 YYNGEE. The V and J ends lost 0 bases and 5 bases, in that order; junction bases with no gene match: 13.

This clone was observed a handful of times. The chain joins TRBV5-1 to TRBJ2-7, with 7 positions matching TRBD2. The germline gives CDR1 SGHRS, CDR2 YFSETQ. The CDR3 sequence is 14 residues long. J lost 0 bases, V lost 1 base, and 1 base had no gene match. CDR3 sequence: CASSLSGNSYEQYF. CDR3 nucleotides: TGCGCCAGCAGCTTGAGCGGGAACTCCTACGAGCAGTACTTC.

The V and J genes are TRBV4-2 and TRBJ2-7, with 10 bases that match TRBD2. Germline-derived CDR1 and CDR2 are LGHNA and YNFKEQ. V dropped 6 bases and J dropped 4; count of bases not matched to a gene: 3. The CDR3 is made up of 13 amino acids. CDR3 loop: CASRSSGSYEQYF. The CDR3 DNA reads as TGTGCCAGCAGGTCTAGCGGGAGTTACGAGCAGTACTTC.

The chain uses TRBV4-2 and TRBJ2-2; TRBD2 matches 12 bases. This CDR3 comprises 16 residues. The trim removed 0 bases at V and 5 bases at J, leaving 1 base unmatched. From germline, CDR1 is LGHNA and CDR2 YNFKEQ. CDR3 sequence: CASSQELAGGTGELFF. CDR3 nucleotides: TGTGCCAGCAGCCAAGAACTAGCGGGAGGAACCGGGGAGCTGTTTTTT.

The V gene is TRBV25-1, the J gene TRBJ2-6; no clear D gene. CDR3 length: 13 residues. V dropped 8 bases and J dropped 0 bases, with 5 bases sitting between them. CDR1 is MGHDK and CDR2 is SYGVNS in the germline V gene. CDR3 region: CASGDSGANVLTF. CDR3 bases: TGTGCCAGCGGAGACTCTGGGGCCAACGTCCTGACTTTC.

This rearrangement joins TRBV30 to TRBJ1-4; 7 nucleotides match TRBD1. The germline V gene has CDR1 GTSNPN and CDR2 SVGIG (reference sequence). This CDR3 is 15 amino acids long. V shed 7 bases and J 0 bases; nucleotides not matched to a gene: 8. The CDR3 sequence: CALRDSTATNEKLFF. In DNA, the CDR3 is TGTGCCTTAAGGGACAGCACGGCAACTAATGAAAAACTGTTTTTT.

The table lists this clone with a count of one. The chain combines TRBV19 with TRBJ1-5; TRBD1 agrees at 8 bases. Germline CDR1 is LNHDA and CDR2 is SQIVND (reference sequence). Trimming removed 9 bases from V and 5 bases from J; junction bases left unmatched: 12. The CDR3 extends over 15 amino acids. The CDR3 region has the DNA TGTGCCAGCGAACCGTTGGACAGGGCCGATCAGCCCCAGCATTTT. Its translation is CASEPLDRADQPQHF. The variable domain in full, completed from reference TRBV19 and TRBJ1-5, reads DGGITQSPKYLFRKEGQNVTLSCEQNLNHDAMYWYRQDPGQGLRLIYYSQIVNDFQKGDIAEGYSVSREKKESFPLTVTSAQKNPTAFYLCASEPLDRADQPQHFGDGTRLSIL.

The CDR3 is CASSVVGAWDTDTQYF. CDR3 nucleotides: TGTGCCAGCAGCGTAGTTGGGGCATGGGACACAGATACGCAGTATTTT. This rearrangement joins TRBV9 to TRBJ2-3; tentatively, D is TRBD1 (5 bases). The germline CDR1 and CDR2 sequences are SGDLS and YYNGEE. Deletions cut 0 bases from V and 2 bases from J, with 13 bases between. The CDR3 consists of 16 residues.

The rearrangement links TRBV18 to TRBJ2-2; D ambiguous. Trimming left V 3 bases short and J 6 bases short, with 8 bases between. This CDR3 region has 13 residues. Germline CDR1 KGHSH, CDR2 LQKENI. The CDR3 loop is CASSPAPPGELFF. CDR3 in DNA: TGTGCCAGCTCACCGGCCCCTCCCGGGGAGCTGTTTTTT. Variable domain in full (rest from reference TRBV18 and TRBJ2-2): NAGVMQNPRHLVRRRGQEARLRCSPMKGHSHVYWYRQLPEEGLKFMVYLQKENIIDESGMPKERFSAEFPKEGPSILRIQQVVRGDSAAYFCASSPAPPGELFFGEGSRLTVL.

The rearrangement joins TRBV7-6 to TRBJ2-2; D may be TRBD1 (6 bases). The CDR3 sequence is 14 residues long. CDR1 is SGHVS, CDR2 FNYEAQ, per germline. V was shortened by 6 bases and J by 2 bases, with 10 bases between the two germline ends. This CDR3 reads CASSHRANTGELFF. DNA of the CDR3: TGTGCCAGCAGTCACAGGGCAAACACCGGGGAGCTGTTTTTT.

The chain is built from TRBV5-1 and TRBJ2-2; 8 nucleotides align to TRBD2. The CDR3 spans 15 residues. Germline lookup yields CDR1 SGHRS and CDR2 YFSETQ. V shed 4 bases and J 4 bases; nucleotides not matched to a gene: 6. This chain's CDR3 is CASSPGGDRTGELFF. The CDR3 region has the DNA TGCGCCAGCAGCCCGGGGGGGGATCGCACCGGGGAGCTGTTTTTT. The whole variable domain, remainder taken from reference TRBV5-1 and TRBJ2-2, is KAGVTQTPRYLIKTRGQQVTLSCSPISGHRSVSWYQQTPGQGLQFLFEYFSETQRNKGNFPGRFSGRQFSNSRSEMNVSTLELGDSALYLCASSPGGDRTGELFFGEGSRLTVL.

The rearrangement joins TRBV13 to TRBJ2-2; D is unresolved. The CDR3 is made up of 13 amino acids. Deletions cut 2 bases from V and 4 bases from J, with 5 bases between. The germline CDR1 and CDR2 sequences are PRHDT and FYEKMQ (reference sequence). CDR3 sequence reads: CASSLLATGELFF. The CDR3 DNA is TGTGCCAGCAGCTTATTGGCCACCGGGGAGCTGTTTTTT.

Here the CDR3 DNA reads TGTGCCAGCAGCTCCTTTCGCGGGAGGGCGGTCGGGGAGCTGTTTTTT. It specifies CASSSFRGRAVGELFF. The chain combines TRBV7-9 with TRBJ2-2; 9 bases are shared with TRBD2. This CDR3 region has 16 residues. V gave up 4 bases and J gave up 7 bases; unmatched junction bases: 10. Germline V CDR1 and CDR2: SEHNR, FQNEAQ (reference sequence).

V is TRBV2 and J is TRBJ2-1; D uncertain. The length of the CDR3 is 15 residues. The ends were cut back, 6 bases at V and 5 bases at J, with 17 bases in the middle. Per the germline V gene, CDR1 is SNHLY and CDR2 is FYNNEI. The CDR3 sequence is CASSQRFTTDNEQFF. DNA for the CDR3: TGTGCCAGCAGCCAACGGTTCACGACTGACAATGAGCAGTTCTTC.

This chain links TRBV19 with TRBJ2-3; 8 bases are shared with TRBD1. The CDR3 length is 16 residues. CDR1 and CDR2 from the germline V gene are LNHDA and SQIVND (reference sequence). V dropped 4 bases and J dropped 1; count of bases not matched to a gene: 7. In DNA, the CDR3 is TGTGCCAGTAGTACTCCATTGGGACAGGGCACAGATACGCAGTATTTT. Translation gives CASSTPLGQGTDTQYF.

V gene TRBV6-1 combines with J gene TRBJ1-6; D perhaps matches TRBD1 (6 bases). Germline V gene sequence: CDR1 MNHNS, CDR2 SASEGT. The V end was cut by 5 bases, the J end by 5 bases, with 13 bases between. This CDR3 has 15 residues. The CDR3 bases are TGTGCCAGCAGTTCCTGGACAGAGAATAATTCACCCCTCCACTTT. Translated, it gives CASSSWTENNSPLHF.

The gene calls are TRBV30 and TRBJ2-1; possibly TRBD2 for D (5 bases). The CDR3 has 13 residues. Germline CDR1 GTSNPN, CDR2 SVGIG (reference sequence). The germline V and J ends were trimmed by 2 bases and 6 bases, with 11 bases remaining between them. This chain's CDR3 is CAWSPEGANEQFF. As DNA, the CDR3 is TGTGCCTGGAGTCCCGAGGGCGCCAATGAGCAGTTCTTC.

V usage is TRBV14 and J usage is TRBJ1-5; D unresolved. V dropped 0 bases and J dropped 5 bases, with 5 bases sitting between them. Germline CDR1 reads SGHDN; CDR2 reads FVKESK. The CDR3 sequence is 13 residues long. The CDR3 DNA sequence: TGTGCCAGCAGCCAAGATCTAGATCAGCCCCAGCATTTT. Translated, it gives CASSQDLDQPQHF.

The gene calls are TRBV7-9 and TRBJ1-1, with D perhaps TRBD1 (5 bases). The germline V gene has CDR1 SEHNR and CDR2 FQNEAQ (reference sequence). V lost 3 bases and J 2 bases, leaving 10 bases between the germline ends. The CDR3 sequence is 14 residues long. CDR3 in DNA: TGTGCCAGCAGCTTGGGGCAGATAAACACTGAAGCTTTCTTT. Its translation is CASSLGQINTEAFF.

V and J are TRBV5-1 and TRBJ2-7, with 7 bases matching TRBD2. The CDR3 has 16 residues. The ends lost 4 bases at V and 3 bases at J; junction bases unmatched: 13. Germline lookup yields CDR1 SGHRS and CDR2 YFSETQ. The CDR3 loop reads CASSPAGSGTLYEQYF. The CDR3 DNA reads TGCGCCAGCAGCCCGGCTGGGAGCGGGACCCTCTACGAGCAGTACTTC.